This T cell receptor (beta chain) originates from a study of naive CD8 T cells in extremely preterm neonates. The repertoire was sequenced with immunoSEQ multiplex PCR; TCRdb's copy has only in-frame clones and lacks some. Counted here are 6,000 to 9,000 clones, 95% to 98% occurring once; the ten biggest clones make up 0.36%. Trimming removed 0 bases at V and 2 bases at J, with 8 bases between. The CDR3 spans 14 residues. Germline lookup yields CDR1 GTSNPN and CDR2 SVGIG (reference sequence). This TCR was recovered from a human donor in good health. The sample was naive CD8+ T cells from blood. The chain uses TRBV30 and TRBJ2-1; D is uncertain. Here the CDR3 DNA reads TGTGCCTGGAGTGTCCAACTCACCTACAATGAGCAGTTCTTC. Its protein product is CAWSVQLTYNEQFF.